One and the same sample provided the 8 T cell receptor beta chains below, sequenced in a study of T cell responses to AZD1222 COVID-19 vaccine. Measured with immunoSEQ multiplex PCR; TCRdb has only the in-frame clones, and not every one. The table records approximately 110,000 clones, about 88% of them present only once. Specimen: peripheral blood, collected on day 0 of AZD1222 vaccination. These receptors originate from an adult in good health.

This rearrangement joins TRBV6-5 to TRBJ2-7, with a tentative D call TRBD1 (5 bases). V lost 6 bases, J lost 2 bases, and 14 bases lay in between. CDR1 MNHEY and CDR2 SVGAGI come from the germline V gene. This CDR3 region has 14 residues. CDR3 nucleotide sequence: TGTGCCAGCAGCCCCATTAGGGGCGCCTACGAGCAGTACTTC. Translated, it gives CASSPIRGAYEQYF.

The rearrangement uses TRBV5-4 and TRBJ2-5, with a weak D call TRBD1 (6 bases). The CDR3 is made up of 14 amino acids. The ends were cut back, 3 bases at V and 2 bases at J, with 11 bases in the middle. Looked up from germline, CDR1 is SGHNT and CDR2 is YYREEE (reference sequence). CDR3 nucleotide sequence: TGTGCCAGCAGCTCCGGACAGAAACAAGAGACCCAGTACTTC. Its protein product is CASSSGQKQETQYF.

V and J are TRBV6-5 and TRBJ1-2; tentatively, D is TRBD1 (6 bases). Germline assignment: CDR1 MNHEY and CDR2 SVGAGI. The CDR3 length is 14 residues. Trimming stripped 6 bases from V and 2 bases from J, with 13 bases between. CDR3 sequence (DNA): TGTGCCAGCAGGGGGCCAGGGGCGAACTATGGCTACACCTTC. It translates to CASRGPGANYGYTF.

This clone was observed a few times. The rearrangement links TRBV11-3 to TRBJ2-1; 8 positions match TRBD1. Germline V gives CDR1 SGHNT, CDR2 YENEEA. J was trimmed by 0 bases and V by 4 bases; bases with no gene match: 2. The CDR3 is made up of 15 amino acids. The CDR3 here is CASSYRGSSYNEQFF. Written as DNA, the CDR3 is TGTGCCAGCAGCTACAGGGGGAGCTCCTACAATGAGCAGTTCTTC.

The genes are TRBV27 and TRBJ1-2; 7 bases match TRBD1. V gave up 5 bases and J gave up 8 bases; unmatched junction bases: 8. The length of the CDR3 is 13 residues. Germline CDR1 MNHEY, CDR2 SMNVEV (reference sequence). Here the CDR3 reads CASSPRQGRGYTF. The CDR3 nucleotides are TGTGCCAGCAGTCCCCGACAGGGTAGGGGCTACACCTTC.

For the CDR3, the DNA is TGTGCCAGCAGTTATAGTGATCAGCCCCAGCATTTT. Translation gives CASSYSDQPQHF. The chain links TRBV6-5 to TRBJ1-5; D gene uncertain. The germline gives CDR1 MNHEY, CDR2 SVGAGI. The length of the CDR3 is 12 residues. V lost 3 bases, J lost 5 bases, and 5 bases lay in between.

The V and J genes are TRBV7-9 and TRBJ2-5; D may be TRBD2 (6 bases). Germline V gene sequence: CDR1 SEHNR, CDR2 FQNEAQ (reference sequence). V dropped 5 bases and J dropped 3 bases, with 13 bases sitting between them. The CDR3 is 14 amino acids. This chain's CDR3 is CASSPPSGEETQYF. As DNA, the CDR3 is TGTGCCAGCAGCCCTCCGTCGGGGGAAGAGACCCAGTACTTC.

The V gene is TRBV7-2, the J gene TRBJ2-3; weak D call: TRBD2 (5 bases). In germline, CDR1 is SGHTA, CDR2 FQGNSA. The CDR3 extends over 14 amino acids. Trimming shortened V by 3 bases and J by 3 bases, and 10 bases separated the two germline ends. The CDR3 coding sequence is TGTGCCAGCAGCTTGGCGGGCTTGACAGATACGCAGTATTTT. Its translation: CASSLAGLTDTQYF.